The 30 T cell receptor beta chains presented below share a single source sample, sequenced in a study of T cell repertoires in cytomegalovirus infection. Each CDR3 protein is one row after TCRdb ran MiXCR on the reads. The sample lists approximately 550,000 distinct CDR3 sequences; 16% were seen once. The sample was CD8+ T cells from PBMCs. These receptors were collected from a human donor in good health (CMV status not recorded). Some clones in this sample may be carry-over from other donors' samples.

About this clonotype itself: One base away lies a much larger clone, so this may be a sequencing read error. The chain joins TRBV7-3 to TRBJ2-3; D possibly uses TRBD1 or TRBD2 (5 bases each). V was cut by 5 bases and J by 4 bases, with 13 bases left in between. The CDR3 totals 14 residues. Germline V gene sequence: CDR1 SGHTA, CDR2 FQGTGA. CDR3 sequence (DNA): TGTGCCAGCAGCGCCAGAGGGGTAGCAGATACGCAGTATTTT. It yields the protein CASSARGVADTQYF.

The chain couples TRBV27 to TRBJ1-2, with a possible D match to TRBD1 (5 bases). The CDR3 runs 13 residues. Germline-derived CDR1 and CDR2 are MNHEY and SMNVEV (reference sequence). The V end lost 2 bases, the J end lost 8 bases, and 12 bases lay between the germline ends. The CDR3, as DNA: TGTGCCAGCAGTTTAGGGGCAGGGAAAGGCTACACCTTC. This sequence encodes CASSLGAGKGYTF.

This clonotype was seen many times. J is TRBJ2-1 and V is TRBV25-1, with 11 bases identical to TRBD2. The V gene's germline CDR1 is MGHDK and CDR2 SYGVNS. With 4 bases clipped from V and 8 bases from J, the junction kept 10 bases outside the gene matches. The CDR3 covers 16 residues. The CDR3 DNA reads as TGTGCCAGCAGTGCAATAGGGGGACTAGCGGACTATGAGCAGTTCTTC. It specifies CASSAIGGLADYEQFF.

On this clonotype itself: This may be a read error, as it is one base from a much larger clone. V gene TRBV7-3 combines with J gene TRBJ2-2; D call uncertain. Germline CDR1 is SGHTA and CDR2 is FQGTGA. V lost 8 bases and J lost 5, with 15 bases in between. The CDR3 length is 14 residues. CDR3 DNA: TGTGCCAGCCAAGCGACCCAGGCAACCGGGGAGCTGTTTTTT. This sequence encodes CASQATQATGELFF.

This chain links TRBV3-1 with TRBJ2-7, with TRBD2 matching over 11 bases. Germline V gives CDR1 LGHDT, CDR2 YNNKEL (reference sequence). This CDR3 comprises 17 residues. Unmatched junction bases numbered 8, after V lost 3 bases and J lost 1 base. In DNA form, the CDR3 reads TGTGCCAGCAGCCATGGACCCGGACTAGCGGGTTCCTACGAGCAGTACTTC. The encoded protein is CASSHGPGLAGSYEQYF.

The V call is TRBV14, the J call TRBJ1-4; the D gene is possibly TRBD1 (6 bases). This CDR3 is built from 17 residues. Per the germline V gene, CDR1 is SGHDN and CDR2 is FVKESK. V was pared by 4 bases and J by 7 bases, with 22 bases between. CDR3 nucleotide sequence: TGTGCCAGCAGCCCCAAGGCGGCAGGGGTCTCCATTGAAAAACTGTTTTTT. Protein product: CASSPKAAGVSIEKLFF.

The table lists this clonotype with many counts. This rearrangement joins TRBV19 to TRBJ2-1, with 7 bases fitting TRBD1. Germline trimming cut 5 bases from V and 4 bases from J; bases unmatched to any gene: 8. This CDR3 comprises 15 residues. Germline assignment: CDR1 LNHDA and CDR2 SQIVND (reference sequence). Here the CDR3 DNA reads TGTGCCAGTAGTCTCCGACAGGGCCCATACAATGAGCAGTTCTTC. Its protein product is CASSLRQGPYNEQFF.

The sample holds a few counts of this clonotype. This chain connects TRBV27 to TRBJ2-1; perhaps D is TRBD1 or TRBD2 (5 bases each). The CDR3 length is 16 residues. Trimming left V 2 bases short and J 3 bases short, with 14 bases between. Germline V gene data show CDR1 as MNHEY and CDR2 as SMNVEV (reference sequence). CDR3 protein: CASSLLRGEIYNEQFF. CDR3 in DNA: TGTGCCAGCAGTTTACTGAGAGGGGAGATCTACAATGAGCAGTTCTTC.

In its sample, this clonotype was seen many times. The rearrangement joins TRBV7-9 to TRBJ1-1; maybe TRBD1 (5 bases). Trimming removed 5 bases at V and 7 bases at J, with 11 bases between. There are 12 residues in the CDR3. In germline, CDR1 is SEHNR, CDR2 FQNEAQ (reference sequence). Here the CDR3 reads CASSTGRIEAFF. The CDR3 nucleotides are TGTGCCAGCAGCACGGGACGGATTGAAGCTTTCTTT.

This clonotype has ten or more counts. This chain links TRBV7-3 with TRBJ2-2; 7 bases agree with TRBD2. The CDR3 is made up of 13 amino acids. In germline, CDR1 is SGHTA, CDR2 FQGTGA. V dropped 11 bases and J dropped 3; count of bases not matched to a gene: 6. The CDR3 region is CASSGGDTGELFF. CDR3 bases: TGTGCCTCATCGGGAGGCGACACCGGGGAGCTGTTTTTT.

The V gene is TRBV28, the J gene TRBJ2-7; D is possibly TRBD1 (6 bases). Germline-derived CDR1 and CDR2 are MDHEN and SYDVKM. This CDR3 is 16 amino acids long. Trimming pared 3 bases from V and 4 bases from J, leaving 19 bases between. The CDR3 nucleotides read TGTGCCAGCAGTTTGACCACACAGGGAGCTAGGTACGAGCAGTACTTC. Translated, it gives CASSLTTQGARYEQYF.

There are many counts of this clonotype. CDR3 loop: CASSASFLAGGPTDTQYF. CDR3 coding DNA: TGTGCCAGCAGCGCCTCCTTTCTAGCGGGGGGGCCTACAGATACGCAGTATTTT. V is TRBV7-9 and J is TRBJ2-3, with 12 nucleotides matching TRBD2. CDR3 length: 18 residues. The trim removed 5 bases at V and 3 bases at J, leaving 12 bases unmatched. The germline V gene has CDR1 SEHNR and CDR2 FQNEAQ (reference sequence).

This clonotype has a handful of counts. V gene TRBV12-3 or TRBV12-4 combines with J gene TRBJ1-2; D call uncertain. Trimming stripped 4 bases from V and 6 bases from J, with 12 bases between. The CDR3 is made up of 13 amino acids. CDR3 in DNA: TGTGCCAGCAGTTCCGGAGGGTTAGATGGCTACACCTTC. It yields the protein CASSSGGLDGYTF.

This clonotype showed up just a few times. J is TRBJ2-5 and V is TRBV29-1; 8 bases align to TRBD2. V lost 1 base and J lost 5; bases outside the gene matches: 0. CDR1 and CDR2 (germline): SQVTM, ANQGSEA. The CDR3 runs to 12 residues. CDR3 nucleotide sequence: TGCAGCGTTGAAGCTAGCGGGGAGACCCAGTACTTC. Protein product: CSVEASGETQYF.

This clonotype was detected a few times. The chain joins TRBV7-9 to TRBJ2-2; D might be TRBD1 or TRBD2, each matching 6 bases. This CDR3 spans 16 amino acids. Trimming stripped 5 bases from V and 4 bases from J, with 17 bases between. Germline loops: CDR1 SEHNR, CDR2 FQNEAQ (reference sequence). For the CDR3, the DNA is TGTGCCAGCAGCCCACGGACAGTCGGGGGCACCGGGGAGCTGTTTTTT. Protein product: CASSPRTVGGTGELFF.

This clonotype was observed a handful of times. The chain carries TRBV5-6 and TRBJ1-5, with unresolved D. The V and J ends lost 4 bases and 1 base respectively, with 9 bases between them. Germline lookup yields CDR1 SGHDT and CDR2 YYEEEE. The CDR3 loop spans 14 amino acids. The CDR3 sequence: CASSPGWSNQPQHF. CDR3 DNA sequence: TGTGCCAGCAGCCCCGGATGGAGCAATCAGCCCCAGCATTTT.

This clonotype was seen more than once but under ten times. This chain uses TRBV4-2 with TRBJ2-3, with D perhaps matching TRBD2 (6 bases). Deletions cut 4 bases from V and 8 bases from J, with 19 bases between. The CDR3 extends over 15 amino acids. CDR1 and CDR2 from the germline V gene are LGHNA and YNFKEQ. CDR3 in DNA: TGTGCCAGCAGCCCTCTACCCGCGGGCGGGGCTACGCAGTATTTT. Translated, it gives CASSPLPAGGATQYF.

This clonotype appeared many times. The chain employs TRBV7-9 and TRBJ1-1; no clear D. The CDR3 contains 12 residues. Trimming removed 5 bases at V and 5 bases at J, with 9 bases between. Germline V CDR1 and CDR2: SEHNR, FQNEAQ (reference sequence). The CDR3 region is CASSRDQTEAFF. The CDR3 DNA sequence: TGTGCCAGCAGCCGTGATCAGACTGAAGCTTTCTTT.

This sequence joins TRBV12-3 or TRBV12-4 and TRBJ1-5, with a possible D match to TRBD1 (5 bases). CDR3 length: 16 residues. The germline V and J ends were trimmed by 5 bases and 2 bases, with 16 bases remaining between them. This CDR3 is CASSPGLTGGNQPQHF. CDR3 nucleotide sequence: TGTGCCAGCAGTCCGGGTCTAACGGGGGGCAATCAGCCCCAGCATTTT.

This clonotype was counted many times. The chain uses TRBV19 and TRBJ2-6; tentative D call: TRBD1 (6 bases). The V end was cut by 4 bases, the J end by 0 bases, with 16 bases between. The germline V gene encodes CDR1 LNHDA and CDR2 SQIVND (reference sequence). The CDR3 has 18 residues. The DNA for the CDR3 is TGTGCCAGTAGTACAAGGGACACTGATATCTCTGGGGCCAACGTCCTGACTTTC. This translates into CASSTRDTDISGANVLTF.

This clonotype turned up a few times. The chain is built from TRBV25-1 and TRBJ1-1; D is unresolved. V was cut by 5 bases and J by 1 base, with 5 bases left in between. This CDR3 contains 12 residues. Germline V gene data show CDR1 as MGHDK and CDR2 as SYGVNS. This chain's CDR3 is CASSFQNTEAFF. CDR3 DNA sequence: TGTGCCAGCAGTTTTCAGAACACTGAAGCTTTCTTT.

This rearrangement joins TRBV28 to TRBJ2-2; 7 bases are a match to TRBD2. Trimming cost V 5 bases and J 6 bases; bases outside gene matches: 6. Germline values: CDR1 MDHEN, CDR2 SYDVKM. This CDR3 is 14 amino acids long. The CDR3 DNA reads as TGTGCCAGCAGTCCGACTAGCTATGCCGGGGAGCTGTTTTTT. This codes for CASSPTSYAGELFF.

This clonotype was observed at least ten times. The germline gene is not matched at one end of the junction; a read error may be the cause. The V call is TRBV10-3, the J call TRBJ2-5, with D hard to call. CDR1 is ENHRY and CDR2 is SYGVKD in the germline V gene. The CDR3 runs 13 residues. The CDR3 here is CAISESLDRVTDF. CDR3 nucleotides: TGTGCCATCAGTGAGTCGTTGGACCGCGTCACGGACTTC.

This clonotype has just a few counts. CDR3 in DNA: TGTGCCAGCAGTCCGGAGGGGTCCGGCTCCTACAATGAGCAGTTCTTC. Protein sequence: CASSPEGSGSYNEQFF. The rearrangement links TRBV9 to TRBJ2-1; perhaps TRBD2 as D (6 bases). The V and J ends lost 5 bases and 0 bases respectively, with 15 bases between them. The CDR3 is 16 amino acids. CDR1 is SGDLS, CDR2 YYNGEE, per germline. The full variable domain, completed using reference TRBV9 and TRBJ2-1, is DSGVTQTPKHLITATGQRVTLRCSPRSGDLSVYWYQQSLDQGLQFLIQYYNGEERAKGNILERFSAQQFPDLHSELNLSSLELGDSALYFCASSPEGSGSYNEQFFGPGTRLTVL.

This clonotype has only a few counts. The V call is TRBV27, the J call TRBJ1-1; D gene ambiguous. The CDR3 has 13 residues. Trimming cost V 7 bases and J 4 bases, with 13 bases left between them. CDR1 MNHEY and CDR2 SMNVEV come from the germline V gene (reference sequence). CDR3 coding DNA: TGTGCCAGCAAGTACACGGGTGGCACTGAAGCTTTCTTT. Protein sequence: CASKYTGGTEAFF.

This clonotype was seen at least ten times. The chain employs TRBV11-3 and TRBJ2-3; 10 bases match TRBD2. The CDR3 totals 16 residues. The junction had 9 bases not matched to a gene; V was cut back by 5 bases and J by 4 bases. Germline values: CDR1 SGHNT, CDR2 YENEEA. CDR3 nucleotides: TGTGCCAGCAGCCTGGGGCTAGCGGGAGCTGCAGATACGCAGTATTTT. Its translation: CASSLGLAGAADTQYF.

The CDR3 protein is CASSSGQGDGTQYF. Written as DNA, the CDR3 is TGTGCCAGCAGTTCGGGACAGGGGGACGGTACGCAGTATTTT. The V and J genes are TRBV27 and TRBJ2-3, with TRBD1 matching 11 bases. Per germline, CDR1 MNHEY and CDR2 SMNVEV (reference sequence). J gave up 8 bases and V 4 bases, and 5 bases lay outside the gene matches. This CDR3 spans 14 amino acids.

This clonotype came up many times. V is TRBV6-5 and J is TRBJ2-1, with TRBD2 as a possible D gene (7 bases). Germline-derived CDR1 and CDR2 are MNHEY and SVGAGI. The CDR3 totals 18 residues. Trimming left V 2 bases short and J 0 bases short, with 17 bases between. The CDR3 bases are TGTGCCAGCAGTTACCAAGGGGGGGACTACAGCTCCTACAATGAGCAGTTCTTC. It is translated as CASSYQGGDYSSYNEQFF.

This clonotype was recorded a few times. The V and J genes are TRBV6-5 and TRBJ2-3; D is unresolved. V was pared by 0 bases and J by 6 bases, with 13 bases between. Germline V gene sequence: CDR1 MNHEY, CDR2 SVGAGI. The CDR3 is 15 amino acids. CDR3 amino acids: CASSYSKGLSDTQYF. The CDR3, as DNA: TGTGCCAGCAGTTACTCGAAGGGTCTCTCGGATACGCAGTATTTT.

The table lists this clonotype with a few counts. The rearrangement links TRBV19 to TRBJ1-5, with D possibly matching TRBD1 (5 bases). This CDR3 is built from 16 residues. The ends were cut back, 4 bases at V and 2 bases at J, with 15 bases in the middle. Germline V CDR1 and CDR2: LNHDA, SQIVND (reference sequence). The DNA of the CDR3 is TGTGCCAGTAGTAATAAGACAGAACGAGGCAATCAGCCCCAGCATTTT. Its protein product is CASSNKTERGNQPQHF.